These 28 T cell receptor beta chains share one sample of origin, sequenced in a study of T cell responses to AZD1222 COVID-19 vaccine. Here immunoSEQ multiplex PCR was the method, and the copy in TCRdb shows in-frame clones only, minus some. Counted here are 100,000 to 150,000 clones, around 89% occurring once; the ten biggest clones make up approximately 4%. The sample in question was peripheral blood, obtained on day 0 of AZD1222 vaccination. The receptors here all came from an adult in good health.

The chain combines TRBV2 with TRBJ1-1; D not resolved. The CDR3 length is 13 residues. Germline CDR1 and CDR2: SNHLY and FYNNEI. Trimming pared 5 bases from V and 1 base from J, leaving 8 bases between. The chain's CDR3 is CASSRWENTEAFF. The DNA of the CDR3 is TGTGCCAGCAGTAGATGGGAGAACACTGAAGCTTTCTTT.

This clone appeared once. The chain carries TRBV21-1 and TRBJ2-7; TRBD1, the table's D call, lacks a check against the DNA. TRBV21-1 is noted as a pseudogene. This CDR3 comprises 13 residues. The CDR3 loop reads CASGTGGDHEQYF. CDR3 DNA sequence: TGTGCCAGCGGGACAGGGGGCGACCACGAGCAGTACTTC.

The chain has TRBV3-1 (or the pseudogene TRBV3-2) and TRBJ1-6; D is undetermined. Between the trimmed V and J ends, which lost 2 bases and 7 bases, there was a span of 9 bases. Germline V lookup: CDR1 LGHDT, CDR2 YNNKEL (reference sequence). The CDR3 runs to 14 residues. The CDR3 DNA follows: TGTGCCAGCAGCCAAAAGACCCGGAATTCACCCCTCCACTTT. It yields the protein CASSQKTRNSPLHF.

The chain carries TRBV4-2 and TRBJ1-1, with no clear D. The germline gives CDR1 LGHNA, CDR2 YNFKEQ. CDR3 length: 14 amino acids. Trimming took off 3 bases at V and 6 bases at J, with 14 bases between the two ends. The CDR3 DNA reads TGTGCCAGCAGCCACTCCCGAAAGGTCCCTGAAGCTTTCTTT. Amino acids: CASSHSRKVPEAFF.

The CDR3, as DNA: TGTGCCAGCAGCCAAGTAGGGGGCCAAGAGACCCAGTACTTC. Translating gives CASSQVGGQETQYF. This chain uses TRBV3-1 (or the pseudogene TRBV3-2) with TRBJ2-5; TRBD1 might be the D (6 bases). There are 14 residues in the CDR3. V was pared by 1 base and J by 1 base, with 7 bases between. Germline assignment: CDR1 LGHDT and CDR2 YNNKEL (reference sequence).

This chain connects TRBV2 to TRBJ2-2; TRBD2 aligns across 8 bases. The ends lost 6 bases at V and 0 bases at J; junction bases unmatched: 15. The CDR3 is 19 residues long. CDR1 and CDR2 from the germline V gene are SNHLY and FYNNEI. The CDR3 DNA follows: TGTGCCAGCAGCCGTCGAACCGCCGCGGGACTAGCGAACACCGGGGAGCTGTTTTTT. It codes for CASSRRTAAGLANTGELFF.

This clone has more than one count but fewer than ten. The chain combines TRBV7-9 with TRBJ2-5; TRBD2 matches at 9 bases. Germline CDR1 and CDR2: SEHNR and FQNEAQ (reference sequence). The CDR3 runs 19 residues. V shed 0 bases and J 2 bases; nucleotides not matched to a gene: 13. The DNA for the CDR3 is TGTGCCAGCAGCTTAGCCGGTAGCGGGAGCTCCCCCACACAAGAGACCCAGTACTTC. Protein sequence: CASSLAGSGSSPTQETQYF.

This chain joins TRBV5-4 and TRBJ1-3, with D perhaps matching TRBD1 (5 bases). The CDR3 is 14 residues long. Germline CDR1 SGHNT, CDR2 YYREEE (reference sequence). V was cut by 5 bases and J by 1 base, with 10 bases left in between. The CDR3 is CASSPGGSGNTIYF. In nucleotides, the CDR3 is TGTGCCAGCAGTCCTGGGGGATCTGGAAACACCATATATTTT.

Here the CDR3 reads CASSVNEKLFF. The CDR3 region has the DNA TGTGCCAGCAGTGTGAATGAAAAACTGTTTTTT. This chain joins TRBV12-3 or TRBV12-4 and TRBJ1-4; D is unresolved. The CDR3 extends over 11 amino acids. Trimming left V 5 bases short and J 5 bases short, with 3 bases between.

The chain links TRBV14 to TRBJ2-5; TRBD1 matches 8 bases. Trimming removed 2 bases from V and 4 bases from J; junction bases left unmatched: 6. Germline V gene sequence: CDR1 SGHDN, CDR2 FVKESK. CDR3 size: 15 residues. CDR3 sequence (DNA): TGTGCCAGCAGCCAACGACAGGGGTTTGGAGAGACCCAGTACTTC. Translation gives CASSQRQGFGETQYF.

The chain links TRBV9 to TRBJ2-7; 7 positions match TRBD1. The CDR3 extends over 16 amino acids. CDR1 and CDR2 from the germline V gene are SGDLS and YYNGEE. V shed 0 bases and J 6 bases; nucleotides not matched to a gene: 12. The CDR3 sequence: CASSVGGGQSPGEQYF. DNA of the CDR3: TGTGCCAGCAGCGTAGGAGGGGGACAGAGCCCTGGCGAGCAGTACTTC.

The CDR3 nucleotides read TGTGCCAGCAGCGTACGCCGGGGGGACTATGGCTACACCTTC. Its protein is CASSVRRGDYGYTF. The V gene is TRBV13, the J gene TRBJ1-2, with D tentatively TRBD1 (5 bases). The germline gives CDR1 PRHDT, CDR2 FYEKMQ (reference sequence). The V end was cut by 5 bases, the J end by 3 bases, with 13 bases between. CDR3 size: 14 residues. Based on the CDR3 plus reference TRBV13 and TRBJ1-2, the full variable domain is AAGVIQSPRHLIKEKRETATLKCYPIPRHDTVYWYQQGPGQDPQFLISFYEKMQSDKGSIPDRFSAQQFSDYHSELNMSSLELGDSALYFCASSVRRGDYGYTFGSGTRLTVV.

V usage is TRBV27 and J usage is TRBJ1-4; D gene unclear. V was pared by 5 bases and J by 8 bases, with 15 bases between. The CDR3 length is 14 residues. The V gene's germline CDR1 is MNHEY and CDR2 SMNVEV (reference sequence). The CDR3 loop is CASSTRIQGEKLFF. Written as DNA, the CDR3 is TGTGCCAGCAGTACCAGAATCCAAGGGGAAAAACTGTTTTTT.

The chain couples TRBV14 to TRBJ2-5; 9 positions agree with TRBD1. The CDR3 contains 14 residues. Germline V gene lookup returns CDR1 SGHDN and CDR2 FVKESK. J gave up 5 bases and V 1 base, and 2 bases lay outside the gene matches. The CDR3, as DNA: TGTGCCAGCAGCCAAGGGACAGGGGCGGAGACCCAGTACTTC. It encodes CASSQGTGAETQYF.

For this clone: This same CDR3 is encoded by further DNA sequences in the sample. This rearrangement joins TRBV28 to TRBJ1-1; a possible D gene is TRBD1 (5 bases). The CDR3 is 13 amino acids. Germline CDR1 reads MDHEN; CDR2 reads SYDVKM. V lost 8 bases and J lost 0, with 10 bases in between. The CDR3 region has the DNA TGTGCCAGCGCGACAGCCATGAACACTGAAGCTTTCTTT. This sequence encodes CASATAMNTEAFF.

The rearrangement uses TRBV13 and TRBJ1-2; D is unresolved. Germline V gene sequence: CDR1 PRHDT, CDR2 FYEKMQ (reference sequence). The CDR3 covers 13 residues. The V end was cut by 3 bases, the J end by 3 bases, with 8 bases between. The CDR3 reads CASSFGSHYGYTF. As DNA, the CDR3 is TGTGCCAGCAGCTTTGGCAGCCACTATGGCTACACCTTC.

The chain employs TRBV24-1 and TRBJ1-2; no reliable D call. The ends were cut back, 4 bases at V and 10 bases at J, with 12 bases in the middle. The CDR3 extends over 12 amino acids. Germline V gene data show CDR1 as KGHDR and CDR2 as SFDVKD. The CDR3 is CATSDHLGLYTF. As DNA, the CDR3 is TGTGCCACCAGTGACCATCTGGGCCTCTACACCTTC.

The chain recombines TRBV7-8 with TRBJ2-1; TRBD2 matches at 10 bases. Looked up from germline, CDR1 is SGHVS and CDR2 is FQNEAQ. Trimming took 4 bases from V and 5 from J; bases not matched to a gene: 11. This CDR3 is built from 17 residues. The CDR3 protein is CASSYLGLARENNEQFF. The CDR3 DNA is TGTGCCAGCAGCTACTTGGGACTAGCGAGAGAAAACAATGAGCAGTTCTTC.

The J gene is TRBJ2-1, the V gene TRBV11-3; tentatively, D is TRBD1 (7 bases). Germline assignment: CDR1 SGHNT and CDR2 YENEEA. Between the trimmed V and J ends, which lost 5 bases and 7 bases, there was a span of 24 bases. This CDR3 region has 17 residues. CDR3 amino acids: CASSPAGKKQGRNEQFF. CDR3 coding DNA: TGTGCCAGCAGCCCGGCGGGGAAAAAACAGGGGAGGAATGAGCAGTTCTTC.

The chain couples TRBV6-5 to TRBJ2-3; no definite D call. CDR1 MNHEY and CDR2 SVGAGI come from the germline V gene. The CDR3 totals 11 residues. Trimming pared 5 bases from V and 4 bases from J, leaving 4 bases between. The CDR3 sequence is CASSRADTQYF. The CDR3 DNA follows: TGTGCCAGCAGTCGCGCAGATACGCAGTATTTT.

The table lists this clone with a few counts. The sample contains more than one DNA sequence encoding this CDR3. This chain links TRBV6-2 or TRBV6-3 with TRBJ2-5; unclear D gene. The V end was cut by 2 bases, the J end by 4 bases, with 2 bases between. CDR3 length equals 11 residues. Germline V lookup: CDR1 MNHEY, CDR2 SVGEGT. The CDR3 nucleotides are TGTGCCAGCAGTTACACAGAGACCCAGTACTTC. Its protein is CASSYTETQYF.

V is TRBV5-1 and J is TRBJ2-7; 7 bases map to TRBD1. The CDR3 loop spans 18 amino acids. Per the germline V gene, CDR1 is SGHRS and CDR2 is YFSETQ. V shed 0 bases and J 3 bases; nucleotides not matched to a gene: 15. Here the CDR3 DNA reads TGCGCCAGCAGCTTGGCACCCCCCTCCCCAGGGGGATACTACGAGCAGTACTTC. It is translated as CASSLAPPSPGGYYEQYF.

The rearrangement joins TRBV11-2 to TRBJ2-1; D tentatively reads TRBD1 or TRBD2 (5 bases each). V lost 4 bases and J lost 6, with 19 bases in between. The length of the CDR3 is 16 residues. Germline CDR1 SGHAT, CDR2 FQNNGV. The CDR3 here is CASSSPRRGGVNEQFF. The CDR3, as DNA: TGTGCCAGCAGCTCCCCTAGACGTGGGGGAGTCAATGAGCAGTTCTTC.

Here the CDR3 DNA reads TGTGCCAGCAGTTTTTCTCAGGAACATGAAAAACTGTTTTTT. Translating it yields CASSFSQEHEKLFF. This chain uses TRBV27 with TRBJ1-4; D is undetermined. V lost 3 bases and J lost 6, with 11 bases in between. Germline V gene data show CDR1 as MNHEY and CDR2 as SMNVEV (reference sequence). This CDR3 has 14 amino acids.

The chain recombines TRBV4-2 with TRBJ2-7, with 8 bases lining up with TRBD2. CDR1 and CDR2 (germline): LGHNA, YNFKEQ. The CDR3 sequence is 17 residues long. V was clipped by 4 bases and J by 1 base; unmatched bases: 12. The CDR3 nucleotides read TGTGCCAGCAGCCCTTTTTCGATTAGCGGGGTATCCTACGAGCAGTACTTC. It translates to CASSPFSISGVSYEQYF.

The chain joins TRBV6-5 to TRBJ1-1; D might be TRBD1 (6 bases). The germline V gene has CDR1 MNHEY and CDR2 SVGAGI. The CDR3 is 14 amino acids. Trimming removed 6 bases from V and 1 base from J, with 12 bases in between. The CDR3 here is CASRTTGSNTEAFF. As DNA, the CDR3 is TGTGCCAGCAGAACAACAGGGTCGAACACTGAAGCTTTCTTT.

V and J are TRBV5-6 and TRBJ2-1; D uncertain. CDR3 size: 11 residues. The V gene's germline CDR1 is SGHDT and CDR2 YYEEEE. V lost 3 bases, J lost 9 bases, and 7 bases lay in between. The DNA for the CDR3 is TGTGCCAGCAGCTCGAATTTTGAGCAGTTCTTC. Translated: CASSSNFEQFF.

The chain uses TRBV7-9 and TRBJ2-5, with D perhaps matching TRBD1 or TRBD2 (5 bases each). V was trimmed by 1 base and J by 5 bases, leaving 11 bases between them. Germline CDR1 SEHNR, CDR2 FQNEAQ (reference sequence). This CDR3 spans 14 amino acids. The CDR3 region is CASSLDWGGETQYF. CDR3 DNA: TGTGCCAGCAGCTTAGATTGGGGCGGGGAGACCCAGTACTTC.